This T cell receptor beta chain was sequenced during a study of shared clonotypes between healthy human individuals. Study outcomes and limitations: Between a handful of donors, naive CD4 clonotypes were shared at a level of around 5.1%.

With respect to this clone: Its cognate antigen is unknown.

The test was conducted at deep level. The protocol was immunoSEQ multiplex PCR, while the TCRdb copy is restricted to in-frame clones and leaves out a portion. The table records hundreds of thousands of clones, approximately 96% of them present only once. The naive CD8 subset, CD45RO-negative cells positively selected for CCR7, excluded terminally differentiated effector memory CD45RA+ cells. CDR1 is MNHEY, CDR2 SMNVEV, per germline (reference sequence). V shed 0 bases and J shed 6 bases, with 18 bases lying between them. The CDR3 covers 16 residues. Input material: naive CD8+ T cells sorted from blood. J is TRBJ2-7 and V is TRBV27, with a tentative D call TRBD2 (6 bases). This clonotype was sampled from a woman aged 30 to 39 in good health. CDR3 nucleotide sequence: TGTGCCAGCAGTTTATCGGGAGGATCCGCGAGGCGCGAGCAGTACTTC. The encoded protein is CASSLSGGSARREQYF.